A selection of T cell receptor beta chains follows, all from one sample in a study of T cells in Graves' hyperthyroidism and ophthalmopathy. One entry per CDR3 protein, called by TCRdb with MiXCR from the multiplex PCR reads. This table holds some 720,000 distinct CDR3 sequences, 16% found once. Specimen: blood. Receptors were obtained from a man aged 18-30 years with Graves' hyperthyroidism. Each CDR3 is given with its conserved first and last residue. A D gene is named only where the DNA matches it firmly. Only part of the rows carry a size: once, few, many, or a class if the clone is expanded.

v_gene,d_gene,abundance,j_gene,CDR3nt,CDR3aa
TRBV4-2,.,few,TRBJ2-1,TGTGCCAGCTCACCACCCAGGGAGGGGGCTGGGCAGTTCTTC,CASSPPREGAGQFF
TRBV27,.,many,TRBJ2-5,TGTGCCAGCAGTTTATATGGGACGGCTCTGGTGGCCCAGTACTTC,CASSLYGTALVAQYF
TRBV12-3/TRBV12-4,.,many,TRBJ2-1,TGTGCCAGCAGGGGGGAGGTCTTAGTTTCGGAGCAGTTCTTC,CASRGEVLVSEQFF
TRBV5-1,TRBD2,.,TRBJ2-1,TGCGCCAGCAGCATGGGACTAGCGGGAGATGTCTACAATGAGCAGTTCTTC,CASSMGLAGDVYNEQFF
TRBV10-3,TRBD2,many,TRBJ2-7,TGTGCCATCAGTGAGGGGACTAGCGGGAGTTACGAGCAGTACTTC,CAISEGTSGSYEQYF
TRBV3-2,.,.,TRBJ2-2,TGTGCCAGCAGCCGCGACTGGACAAAATTTAACACCGGGGAGCTGTTTTTT,CASSRDWTKFNTGELFF
TRBV24-1,TRBD2,few,TRBJ2-5,TGTGCCACCAGTGATTCCGGGACTAGCAAAGAGACCCAGTACTTC,CATSDSGTSKETQYF
TRBV5-5,.,.,TRBJ1-1,TGTGCCAGCAGCTCGGACGGAGGCGCAGAGCCTGAAGCTTTCTTT,CASSSDGGAEPEAFF
TRBV28,.,many,TRBJ2-7,TGTGCCAGCAAGGACCAGGGGCGCTCCTACGAGCAGTACTTC,CASKDQGRSYEQYF
TRBV18,.,many,TRBJ2-7,TGTGCCAGCAGCCCACGTACAGGGTCCTACGAGCAGTACTTC,CASSPRTGSYEQYF
TRBV7-9,.,.,TRBJ2-2,TGTGCCAGCAGCTTCGGCGTTACCACCGGGGAGCTGTTTTTT,CASSFGVTTGELFF
TRBV7-9,TRBD2,.,TRBJ2-1,TGTGCCAGCAGCTCAAGCACTAGCGGGAGTCATGAGCAGTTCTTC,CASSSSTSGSHEQFF
TRBV5-1,.,.,TRBJ2-3,TGCGCCAGCAGTTCGCTCCAGGTTAGCACAGATACGCAGTATTTT,CASSSLQVSTDTQYF
TRBV18,.,few,TRBJ1-5,TGTGCCAGCTCACCATCTCAGGTCCAGGGGAACAATCAGCCCCAGCATTTT,CASSPSQVQGNNQPQHF
TRBV20-1,.,.,TRBJ1-5,TGCAGTGCTAGCCAGTCAGCTTATAGCAATCAGCCCCAGCATTTT,CSASQSAYSNQPQHF
TRBV15,.,few,TRBJ1-1,TGTGCCACCAGCAGAGATTGGGGCAGCGGGGTCACTGAAGCTTTCTTT,CATSRDWGSGVTEAFF
TRBV2,.,many,TRBJ2-1,TGTGCCAGCAGTGAATGGGCCACCCTTGGTGAGCAGTTCTTC,CASSEWATLGEQFF
TRBV25-1,.,.,TRBJ2-2,TGTGCCAGCGGCAGGGCCGGGTCCGGGGAGCTGTTTTTT,CASGRAGSGELFF
TRBV9,.,few,TRBJ2-1,TGTGCCAGCAGCGCCAAGGAAGGGAAGTATGAGCAGTTCTTC,CASSAKEGKYEQFF
TRBV20-1,TRBD2,many,TRBJ2-1,TGCAGTGTGGGGCTAACTAGCGGGAGGTACTACAATGAGCAGTTCTTC,CSVGLTSGRYYNEQFF
TRBV5-1,TRBD1,.,TRBJ2-1,TGCGCCAGCAGCTCGACAGGGTCGGGTGAGCAGTTCTTC,CASSSTGSGEQFF
TRBV2,.,few,TRBJ2-2,TGTGCCAGCGGAGTAAGAACAGATAACACCGGGGAGCTGTTTTTT,CASGVRTDNTGELFF
TRBV28,TRBD2,many,TRBJ2-5,TGTGCCAGCAGTCCGGAGGGACTAGCGACGGAGACCCAGTACTTC,CASSPEGLATETQYF
TRBV28,.,many,TRBJ2-7,TGTGCCAGCAGTTTCCAGAGCTGGGAGCAGTACTTC,CASSFQSWEQYF
TRBV9,TRBD2,.,TRBJ2-5,TGTGCCAGCGGAAGGGCTAGCGGGTACCAAGAGACCCAGTACTTC,CASGRASGYQETQYF
TRBV11-3,TRBD2,many,TRBJ2-1,TGTGCCAGCAGCTCTAGCGGAAACAATGAGCAGTTCTTC,CASSSSGNNEQFF
TRBV10-2,.,few,TRBJ1-5,TGCGCCAGCAGTAAGTCAGTCAATCAGCCCCAGCATTTT,CASSKSVNQPQHF
TRBV7-2,.,many,TRBJ2-7,TGTGCCAGCAGTTCCTATCGCTCCGGTGGGGAGCAGTACTTC,CASSSYRSGGEQYF
TRBV6-2/TRBV6-3,TRBD2,few,TRBJ2-1,TGTGCCAGCAGTTCGCCTAGCGGGAACTATGAGCAGTTCTTC,CASSSPSGNYEQFF
TRBV3-1,TRBD2,many,TRBJ2-1,TGTGCCAGCAGGAGGACTAGCGGGAGCTACAATGAGCAGTTCTTC,CASRRTSGSYNEQFF
TRBV5-1,.,many,TRBJ2-7,TGCGCCAGCAGCTTGGGACTAGTCCGCGAGCAGTACTTC,CASSLGLVREQYF
TRBV29-1,.,many,TRBJ2-3,TGCAGCGTTGAAGGTAGGGTCGGAGATACGCAGTATTTT,CSVEGRVGDTQYF
TRBV11-2,.,many,TRBJ2-1,TGTGCCAGCAGCTTAGAGGGGGGACACTTTTACAATGAGCAGTTCTTC,CASSLEGGHFYNEQFF
TRBV2,.,.,TRBJ1-2,TGTGCCAGCAGTGAAGGGGCAGGCTTCTATGGCTACACCTTC,CASSEGAGFYGYTF
TRBV4-2,.,.,TRBJ2-6,TGTGCCAGCAGCCAAGATACGGACTCTGGGGCCAACGTCCTGACTTTC,CASSQDTDSGANVLTF
TRBV9,.,few,TRBJ2-1,TGTGCCAGCAGCTATAGCAACACCAGGGCGATCCATGAGCAGTTCTTC,CASSYSNTRAIHEQFF
TRBV20-1,.,.,TRBJ2-1,TGCAGTGCTAGAGAGTCGGGGGCAGGGGTGAACAATGAGCAGTTCTTC,CSARESGAGVNNEQFF
TRBV7-9,.,.,TRBJ2-7,TGTGCCAGCAGCTTCCGGGACACCCCCTCCTACGAGCAGTACTTC,CASSFRDTPSYEQYF
TRBV20-1,TRBD2,many,TRBJ2-1,TGCAGTGCTAGTATCCTAGCGGGAGATCATGATGAGCAGTTCTTC,CSASILAGDHDEQFF
TRBV3-1,.,.,TRBJ2-7,TGTGCCAGCACCGACAGTACCTCCTACGAGCAGTACTTC,CASTDSTSYEQYF
TRBV24-1,TRBD1,few,TRBJ2-7,TGTGCCACCTCCGGGACAGCAAGCCACGAGCAGTACTTC,CATSGTASHEQYF
TRBV5-8,TRBD1,.,TRBJ1-5,TGTGCCAGCAGCCCTGACCCCAGGGGGCTGGGTCAGCCCCAGCATTTT,CASSPDPRGLGQPQHF
TRBV6-5,.,.,TRBJ2-2,TGTGCCAGCAGTTACCGTGAGGCAGGGGAGCTGTTTTTT,CASSYREAGELFF
TRBV19,.,few,TRBJ1-1,TGTGCCAGTAGTATGGCGACGACCCAGGACACTGAAGCTTTCTTT,CASSMATTQDTEAFF
TRBV7-9,.,many,TRBJ2-3,TGTGCCAGCAGCTCCTTGTACCGCGGCCCCATGGGGGATACGCAGTATTTT,CASSSLYRGPMGDTQYF
TRBV12-3/TRBV12-4,.,many,TRBJ1-1,TGTGCCAGCAGTTTTTCGGCACACGAAGGGGAAGCTTTCTTT,CASSFSAHEGEAFF
TRBV28,TRBD1,many,TRBJ2-1,TGTGCCAGCAGTTTAGACCCCGGGACAGGGGGCCTTGAGCAGTTCTTC,CASSLDPGTGGLEQFF
TRBV3-1,.,few,TRBJ2-4,TGTGCCAGCAGCCAGCAGGCTACCAAAAACATTCAGTACTTC,CASSQQATKNIQYF
TRBV11-3,.,many,TRBJ1-1,TGTGCCAGCAGCTTAGTCCGAGGAACTGAAGCTTTCTTT,CASSLVRGTEAFF
TRBV20-1,TRBD2,many,TRBJ2-7,TGCAGTGCTCGAGGACTAGCGGAGACTTACGAGCAGTACTTC,CSARGLAETYEQYF
TRBV20-1,.,few,TRBJ1-1,TGCAGTGCGACCGGGGGAAACACTGGAGCTTTCTTT,CSATGGNTGAFF
TRBV11-2,TRBD1,.,TRBJ2-6,TGTGCCAGCAGCTCCACAGGGGGTGGGGCCAACGTCCTGACTTTC,CASSSTGGGANVLTF
TRBV28,.,many,TRBJ2-1,TGTGCCAGCAGTTTATCGGGGTGGGATGAGCAGTTCTTC,CASSLSGWDEQFF
TRBV4-1,TRBD1,.,TRBJ2-2,TGCGCCAGCAGCTCCCAGGGACAGCGCCTCGGGGAGCTGTTTTTT,CASSSQGQRLGELFF
TRBV18,TRBD2,.,TRBJ2-3,TGTGCCAGCTCACCCCTTATGAGCGGGGGCACAGATACGCAGTATTTT,CASSPLMSGGTDTQYF
TRBV5-1,.,many,TRBJ2-1,TGCGCCAGCAGCTCGACGGGGAACTACAATGAGCAGTTCTTC,CASSSTGNYNEQFF
TRBV24-1,.,few,TRBJ2-1,TGTGCCACCAGTGATTTGGGAGGGCCAAGCCATGAGCAGTTCTTC,CATSDLGGPSHEQFF
TRBV20-1,.,few,TRBJ2-2,TGCAGTGCTAGGGCCGGGGGCGATGGAACCGGGGAGCTGTTTTTT,CSARAGGDGTGELFF
TRBV11-2,.,many,TRBJ2-1,TGTGCCAGCAGCTTAATCAGGAGCGCCAAGGGCAATGAGCAGTTCTTC,CASSLIRSAKGNEQFF